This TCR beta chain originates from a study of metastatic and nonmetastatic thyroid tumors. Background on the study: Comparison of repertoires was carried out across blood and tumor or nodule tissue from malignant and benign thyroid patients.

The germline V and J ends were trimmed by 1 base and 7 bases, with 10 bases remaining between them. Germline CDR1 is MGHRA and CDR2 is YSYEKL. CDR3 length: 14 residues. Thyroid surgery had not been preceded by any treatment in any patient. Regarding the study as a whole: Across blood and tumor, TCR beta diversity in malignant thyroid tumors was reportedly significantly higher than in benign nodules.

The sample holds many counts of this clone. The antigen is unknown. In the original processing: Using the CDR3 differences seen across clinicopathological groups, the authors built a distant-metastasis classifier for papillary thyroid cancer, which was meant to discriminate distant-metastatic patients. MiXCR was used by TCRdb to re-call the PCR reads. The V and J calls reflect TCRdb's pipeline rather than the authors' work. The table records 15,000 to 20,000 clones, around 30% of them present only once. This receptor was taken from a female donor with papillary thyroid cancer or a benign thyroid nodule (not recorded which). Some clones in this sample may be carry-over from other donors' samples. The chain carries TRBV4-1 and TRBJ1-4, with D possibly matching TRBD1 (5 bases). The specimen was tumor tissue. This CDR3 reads CASSQVSGPEKLFF. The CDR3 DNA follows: TGCGCCAGCAGCCAAGTTTCAGGGCCTGAAAAACTGTTTTTT.